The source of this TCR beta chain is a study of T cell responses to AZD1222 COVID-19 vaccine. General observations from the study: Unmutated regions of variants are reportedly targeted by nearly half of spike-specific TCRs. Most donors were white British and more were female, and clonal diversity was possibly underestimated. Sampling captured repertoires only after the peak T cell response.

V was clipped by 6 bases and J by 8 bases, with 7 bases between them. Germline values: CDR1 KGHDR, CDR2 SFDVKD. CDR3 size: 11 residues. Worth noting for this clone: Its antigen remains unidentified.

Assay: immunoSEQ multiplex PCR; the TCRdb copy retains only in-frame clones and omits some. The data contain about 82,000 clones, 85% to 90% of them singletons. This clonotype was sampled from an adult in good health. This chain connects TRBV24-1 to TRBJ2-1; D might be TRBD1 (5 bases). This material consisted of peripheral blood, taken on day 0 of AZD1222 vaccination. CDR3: CATSTGYEQFF. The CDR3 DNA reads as TGTGCCACCAGTACAGGCTATGAGCAGTTCTTC.